This T cell receptor beta chain came from a study of blood T cell repertoires in COVID-19. On the study more broadly: Material from acute and convalescent COVID-19 was sourced from the United States, Italy and Spain. From T cells, B-cell-depleted T cells, or PBMCs came the material, which was cDNA or gDNA.

There are 16 residues in the CDR3. The germline V gene has CDR1 MGHDK and CDR2 SYGVNS. V lost 6 bases to trimming and J lost 2 bases; unmatched junction nucleotides: 12. In the original processing: Estimation of nucleated cell counts was performed using reference gene primer amplification. Profiling relied on immunoSEQ multiplex PCR, and the TCRdb table lists in-frame clones only, not all of them. The V and J calls and clone size were taken over from that table, and D and trimming were inferred from the DNA. Among approximately 250,000 clones, roughly 80% were seen once, and the ten largest hold around 4.2%.

The chain is built from TRBV25-1 and TRBJ1-2; TRBD1 agrees at 7 bases. The clonotype originates from a man aged 55 to 69 with acute or convalescent COVID-19. What was sequenced was peripheral blood. The CDR3 DNA reads TGTGCCAGCAGCGCAAATGACAGGGCTTCAAACTATGGCTACACCTTC. It codes for CASSANDRASNYGYTF.